This record looks at one T cell receptor (beta chain) sequence and its context. Its matching antigen is unknown. A single record per CDR3 protein comes from TCRdb applying MiXCR to the PCR reads. The table records 15,000 or so distinct CDR3 sequences, around half of them present only once. This specimen comes from a study of esophageal squamous cell carcinoma under preoperative chemotherapy. Study outcomes and limitations: Tumor-infiltrating lymphocytes showed no significant post-chemotherapy TCR diversity increase, unlike peripheral T cells.

Trimming took 4 bases from V and 4 from J, leaving 22 bases between them. The CDR3 is 17 amino acids. Germline V CDR1 and CDR2: SGHVS, FNYEAQ. Time point indicated: before preoperative PTX-NDP chemotherapy. V and J are TRBV7-6 and TRBJ2-5; D may match TRBD1 or TRBD2 (6 bases each). Sampling was done from a patient given preoperative chemotherapy. This TCR derives from a human donor with esophageal squamous cell carcinoma. The donor label of this sample is uncertain. The CDR3, as DNA: TGTGCCAGCAGCTCGGGGCTCGGGGGCCGTGCCCCAGAGACCCAGTACTTC. This translates into CASSSGLGGRAPETQYF. Full variable domain (remainder filled in from reference TRBV7-6 and TRBJ2-5): GAGVSQSPRYKVTKRGQDVALRCDPISGHVSLYWYRQALGQGPEFLTYFNYEAQQDKSGLPNDRFSAERPEGSISTLTIQRTEQRDSAMYRCASSSGLGGRAPETQYFGPGTRLLVL.